These 23 T cell receptor beta chains share one sample of origin, sequenced in a study of blood T cell repertoires in COVID-19. Profiled with immunoSEQ multiplex PCR; TCRdb holds only in-frame clones, not every one. The repertoire holds roughly 80,000 clones, about 83% seen once, with 4.9% in the top ten. The sample consisted of peripheral blood. The receptors were sampled from a woman aged 80 or over with active or convalescent COVID-19.

The chain has TRBV5-6 and TRBJ2-7; 7 bases line up with TRBD1. This CDR3 comprises 13 residues. The germline V gene has CDR1 SGHDT and CDR2 YYEEEE. The V gene end was trimmed by 0 bases and the J gene end by 6 bases; junction bases not matched to a gene: 3. CDR3 sequence: CASSLDRGIEQYF. As DNA, the CDR3 is TGTGCCAGCAGCTTGGACAGGGGAATCGAGCAGTACTTC.

The chain employs TRBV7-2 and TRBJ2-3; the D gene is possibly TRBD2 (6 bases). Trimming removed 7 bases from V and 4 bases from J, with 12 bases in between. The CDR3 covers 13 residues. Germline CDR1 is SGHTA and CDR2 is FQGNSA. This CDR3 is CASTSDYPDTQYF. The CDR3, as DNA: TGTGCCAGCACCTCGGACTATCCAGATACGCAGTATTTT.

This chain links TRBV3-1 (or the pseudogene TRBV3-2) with TRBJ1-1; possible D gene TRBD1, 6 bases. CDR1 is LGHDT, CDR2 YNNKEL, per germline (reference sequence). V was shortened by 6 bases and J by 1 base, with 9 bases between the two germline ends. This CDR3 contains 13 residues. The CDR3, as DNA: TGTGCCAGCAGAACAGGGACGAACACTGAAGCTTTCTTT. It encodes CASRTGTNTEAFF.

The CDR3 DNA sequence: TGTGCCACCAGTGATTTTACCGGAGTCGAGCAGTACTTC. Translated: CATSDFTGVEQYF. This rearrangement joins TRBV24-1 to TRBJ2-7; D is unclear. CDR1 is KGHDR and CDR2 is SFDVKD in the germline V gene. This CDR3 is 13 amino acids long. Trimming removed 1 base from V and 6 bases from J, with 9 bases in between.

The chain employs TRBV28 and TRBJ1-2; 9 bases map to TRBD1. The germline V gene has CDR1 MDHEN and CDR2 SYDVKM. With 5 bases clipped from V and 6 bases from J, the junction kept 10 bases outside the gene matches. The length of the CDR3 is 15 residues. The CDR3 sequence is CASSLPGQGYNGYTF. In DNA form, the CDR3 reads TGTGCCAGCAGTCTTCCGGGACAGGGATATAATGGCTACACCTTC.

This clone was detected only once. The gene calls are TRBV28 and TRBJ2-2; D unresolved. Germline assignment: CDR1 MDHEN and CDR2 SYDVKM. The CDR3 sequence is 12 residues long. V was cut by 6 bases and J by 4 bases, with 6 bases left in between. CDR3 sequence (DNA): TGTGCCAGCAGGTTACTCACCGGGGAGCTGTTTTTT. Translated: CASRLLTGELFF.

This clone was counted a single time. The V call is TRBV7-8, the J call TRBJ2-5; no firm D call. Germline V gene lookup returns CDR1 SGHVS and CDR2 FQNEAQ. This CDR3 region has 14 residues. V was cut by 1 base and J by 6 bases, with 12 bases left in between. This chain's CDR3 is CASSLEEVRQTQYF. Written as DNA, the CDR3 is TGTGCCAGCAGCTTAGAAGAGGTGCGGCAGACCCAGTACTTC. The entire variable domain, with the rest obtained from reference TRBV7-8 and TRBJ2-5, is as follows: GAGVSQSPRYKVAKRGQDVALRCDPISGHVSLFWYQQALGQGPEFLTYFQNEAQLDKSGLPSDRFFAERPEGSVSTLKIQRTQQEDSAVYLCASSLEEVRQTQYFGPGTRLLVL.

The chain combines TRBV7-9 with TRBJ1-2; possible D gene TRBD1, 5 bases. Trimming stripped 4 bases from V and 7 bases from J, with 22 bases between. This CDR3 has 16 amino acids. The V gene's germline CDR1 is SEHNR and CDR2 FQNEAQ (reference sequence). The CDR3: CASSSSREGYYGGYTF. The CDR3 DNA reads as TGTGCCAGCAGCTCCTCCAGGGAGGGGTACTATGGTGGCTACACCTTC.

The V gene is TRBV19, the J gene TRBJ1-1; no reliable D call. Trimming pared 1 base from V and 5 bases from J, leaving 11 bases between. The germline V gene encodes CDR1 LNHDA and CDR2 SQIVND (reference sequence). This CDR3 contains 14 residues. The CDR3 DNA follows: TGTGCCAGTAGTATAGTAGGCGGGAGGACTGAAGCTTTCTTT. Its protein product is CASSIVGGRTEAFF.

J is TRBJ2-3 and V is TRBV9, with a possible D match to TRBD2 (5 bases). This CDR3 is built from 13 residues. The germline gives CDR1 SGDLS, CDR2 YYNGEE. Trimming cost V 3 bases and J 0 bases, with 5 bases left between them. CDR3 loop: CASSGTSTDTQYF. The CDR3 bases are TGTGCCAGCAGCGGGACTAGCACAGATACGCAGTATTTT.

The genes are TRBV5-4 and TRBJ2-3; a weak D match, TRBD2 (6 bases). Germline V gives CDR1 SGHNT, CDR2 YYREEE (reference sequence). The CDR3 is 14 residues long. V was shortened by 4 bases and J by 8 bases, with 17 bases between the two germline ends. The CDR3 DNA sequence: TGTGCCAGCAGCCGCGGGACCTCACGGGGTACGCAGTATTTT. Translation gives CASSRGTSRGTQYF.

This clone was seen more than once but under ten times. The rearrangement uses TRBV9 and TRBJ1-2, with D perhaps matching TRBD1 (6 bases). The CDR3 has 15 residues. Germline CDR1 is SGDLS and CDR2 is YYNGEE. V was cut by 4 bases and J by 5 bases, with 18 bases left in between. The CDR3 sequence is CASSPRQERSYGYTF. CDR3 nucleotide sequence: TGTGCCAGCAGCCCGCGACAGGAGAGATCTTATGGCTACACCTTC.

The CDR3 sequence: CASSVSSAGTQYF. CDR3 sequence (DNA): TGTGCCAGTAGTGTCTCCTCAGCGGGCACGCAGTATTTT. This chain links TRBV19 with TRBJ2-3, with TRBD2 as a possible D gene (6 bases). Deletions cut 5 bases from V and 9 bases from J, with 15 bases between. Germline loops: CDR1 LNHDA, CDR2 SQIVND (reference sequence). CDR3 length: 13 amino acids.

The CDR3 DNA is TGTGCCAGCAACGACAGACCTGGGAATCAGCCCCAGCATTTT. Translation: CASNDRPGNQPQHF. V is TRBV7-2 and J is TRBJ1-5, with TRBD1 as a possible D gene (5 bases). The CDR3 has 14 residues. V lost 7 bases and J 4 bases, leaving 14 bases between the germline ends. The germline gives CDR1 SGHTA, CDR2 FQGNSA.

The gene calls are TRBV29-1 and TRBJ2-5; 13 nucleotides align to TRBD2. Germline lookup yields CDR1 SQVTM and CDR2 ANQGSEA. With 6 bases clipped from V and 4 bases from J, the junction kept 2 bases outside the gene matches. CDR3 size: 13 residues. DNA of the CDR3: TGCAGCGTGGGACTAGCGGGATCAGAGACCCAGTACTTC. This codes for CSVGLAGSETQYF.

This chain uses TRBV11-2 with TRBJ2-7, with D maybe TRBD2 (5 bases). The length of the CDR3 is 15 residues. Germline-derived CDR1 and CDR2 are SGHAT and FQNNGV. V was clipped by 2 bases and J by 3 bases, with 14 bases between them. Here the CDR3 reads CASSLPRLGGYEQYF. In DNA form, the CDR3 reads TGTGCCAGCAGCTTACCCCGCCTAGGAGGCTACGAGCAGTACTTC.

The chain combines TRBV5-6 with TRBJ1-6; 9 bases fit TRBD1. Germline V gene sequence: CDR1 SGHDT, CDR2 YYEEEE. The V and J ends lost 4 bases and 8 bases, in that order; junction bases with no gene match: 7. The CDR3 is 15 residues long. CDR3 bases: TGTGCCAGCAGCCGAACAGGGGGCAGGGATTCACCCCTCCACTTT. It translates to CASSRTGGRDSPLHF.

In regard to this clone: The sample has other DNA sequences that encode this CDR3 too. The DNA for the CDR3 is TGTGCCAGCAGCTTAACTAGCGGGAGCTACGAGCAGTACTTC. Amino acids: CASSLTSGSYEQYF. The rearrangement uses TRBV7-9 and TRBJ2-7; 11 positions match TRBD2. CDR3 size: 14 residues. The ends lost 2 bases at V and 3 bases at J; junction bases unmatched: 0. Per germline, CDR1 SEHNR and CDR2 FQNEAQ (reference sequence).

The V gene is TRBV28, the J gene TRBJ1-5; D remains unclear. The V end lost 5 bases, the J end lost 5 bases, and 10 bases lay between the germline ends. Looked up from germline, CDR1 is MDHEN and CDR2 is SYDVKM. The CDR3 is 13 residues long. DNA for the CDR3: TGTGCCAGCAGTCTTACGCGGGATCAGCCCCAGCATTTT. Amino acids: CASSLTRDQPQHF.

V is TRBV5-1 and J is TRBJ1-1; D is possibly TRBD1 (6 bases). From germline, CDR1 is SGHRS and CDR2 YFSETQ. The CDR3 contains 13 residues. The ends were cut back, 3 bases at V and 0 bases at J, with 6 bases in the middle. The CDR3 loop is CASSWDMNTEAFF. The CDR3 DNA reads as TGCGCCAGCAGCTGGGACATGAACACTGAAGCTTTCTTT.

The rearrangement links TRBV29-1 to TRBJ2-5; D is unclear. Germline V gene lookup returns CDR1 SQVTM and CDR2 ANQGSEA. The CDR3 runs to 13 residues. Trimming cost V 1 base and J 3 bases, with 9 bases left between them. The CDR3 nucleotides are TGCAGCGTTGAAGCACAATCAAAAGAGACCCAGTACTTC. Translation: CSVEAQSKETQYF.

As to this clone: Other DNA sequences of this sample code for an identical CDR3. J is TRBJ2-3 and V is TRBV7-9; D gene ambiguous. This CDR3 is built from 14 residues. With 1 base removed from V and 2 bases from J, the gap between germline ends came to 7 bases. CDR1 and CDR2 from the germline V gene are SEHNR and FQNEAQ (reference sequence). The CDR3 bases are TGTGCCAGCAGCTTAGATCGGTCCACAGATACGCAGTATTTT. Protein product: CASSLDRSTDTQYF. Full variable domain (missing parts from reference TRBV7-9 and TRBJ2-3): DTGVSQNPRHKITKRGQNVTFRCDPISEHNRLYWYRQTLGQGPEFLTYFQNEAQLEKSRLLSDRFSAERPKGSFSTLEIQRTEQGDSAMYLCASSLDRSTDTQYFGPGTRLTVL.

In its sample, this clone was seen once. This sequence joins TRBV27 and TRBJ2-7; 14 bases are shared with TRBD2. The CDR3 contains 17 residues. Trimming took 3 bases from V and 0 from J; bases not matched to a gene: 4. Germline V lookup: CDR1 MNHEY, CDR2 SMNVEV (reference sequence). CDR3 in DNA: TGTGCCAGCAGTTTTAGACTAGCGGGAGGGAACTCCTACGAGCAGTACTTC. It specifies CASSFRLAGGNSYEQYF.